This entry lists 22 T cell receptor beta chains sequenced from one sample in a study of cytomegalovirus exposure and HLA in healthy donors. PCR involved 60 Vbeta and 13 Jbeta primers. Generated by immunoSEQ multiplex PCR, the TCRdb table keeps only in-frame clones and is missing some. The sample includes about 79,000 clones, 70% to 85% seen only once; the top ten take more than 7%. Sample: PBMCs. The origin of the receptors is a man aged 55 to 70 in good health and CMV-seronegative.

The chain uses TRBV5-1 and TRBJ2-3, with 9 positions matching TRBD1. The V gene's germline CDR1 is SGHRS and CDR2 YFSETQ. This CDR3 spans 16 amino acids. The J segment lost 2 bases and the V segment lost 2 bases, leaving 6 bases of the junction unmatched. The CDR3 protein is CASSFTGTGNTDTQYF. Written as DNA, the CDR3 is TGCGCCAGCAGCTTCACCGGGACAGGGAACACAGATACGCAGTATTTT. Together with reference TRBV5-1 and TRBJ2-3, the CDR3 gives the full variable domain: KAGVTQTPRYLIKTRGQQVTLSCSPISGHRSVSWYQQTPGQGLQFLFEYFSETQRNKGNFPGRFSGRQFSNSRSEMNVSTLELGDSALYLCASSFTGTGNTDTQYFGPGTRLTVL.

This chain uses TRBV7-2 with TRBJ1-2, with 7 bases aligning to TRBD1. The J segment lost 3 bases and the V segment lost 6 bases, leaving 4 bases of the junction unmatched. Looked up from germline, CDR1 is SGHTA and CDR2 is FQGNSA. The CDR3 has 13 amino acids. In DNA form, the CDR3 reads TGTGCCAGCAGTTTTACAGGGGACTATGGCTACACCTTC. Amino acids: CASSFTGDYGYTF.

CDR3 in amino acids: CSVGGGVAEAFF. The CDR3, as DNA: TGCAGCGTTGGCGGGGGCGTAGCTGAAGCTTTCTTT. The V and J genes are TRBV29-1 and TRBJ1-1; D might be TRBD1 (6 bases). Per the germline V gene, CDR1 is SQVTM and CDR2 is ANQGSEA. V was cut by 4 bases and J by 6 bases, with 12 bases left in between. The CDR3 covers 12 residues.

V is TRBV6-4 and J is TRBJ2-3; 8 bases align to TRBD1. This CDR3 region has 14 residues. V trimming: 6 bases; J trimming: 1 base; junction bases outside the gene matches: 3. Germline lookup yields CDR1 MRHNA and CDR2 SNTAGT. The CDR3 spells CASSPTGGTDTQYF. CDR3 in DNA: TGTGCCAGCAGCCCGACAGGGGGCACAGATACGCAGTATTTT.

The chain recombines TRBV7-2 with TRBJ2-7; weak D call: TRBD1 (6 bases). This CDR3 is built from 16 residues. V lost 2 bases and J 0 bases, leaving 14 bases between the germline ends. In germline, CDR1 is SGHTA, CDR2 FQGNSA. DNA of the CDR3: TGTGCCAGCAGCTTATCAGGGGTCAGGAGCTCCTACGAGCAGTACTTC. It translates to CASSLSGVRSSYEQYF.

The chain links TRBV7-2 to TRBJ2-7; 8 positions agree with TRBD2. The V segment lost 6 bases and the J segment 1 base; nucleotides outside the gene matches: 5. The CDR3 has 14 amino acids. Per the germline V gene, CDR1 is SGHTA and CDR2 is FQGNSA. The CDR3 DNA sequence: TGTGCCAGCAGTCGCGGCGGGGGGTCCTACGAGCAGTACTTC. Encoded protein: CASSRGGGSYEQYF.

The J gene is TRBJ1-4, the V gene TRBV30; D might be TRBD1 (5 bases). The CDR3 covers 14 residues. Germline loops: CDR1 GTSNPN, CDR2 SVGIG (reference sequence). V lost 3 bases, J lost 5 bases, and 13 bases lay in between. CDR3 region: CAWRAGGGNEKLFF. The CDR3 bases are TGTGCCTGGAGGGCTGGGGGGGGGAATGAAAAACTGTTTTTT.

This sequence joins TRBV5-1 and TRBJ1-4; 7 bases map to TRBD1. The CDR3 spans 18 residues. The germline V gene has CDR1 SGHRS and CDR2 YFSETQ. The V and J ends lost 0 bases and 7 bases, in that order; junction bases with no gene match: 15. The CDR3 DNA is TGCGCCAGCAGCTTGGCCCCGACAGGGCTTGGGGTTGGTGAAAAACTGTTTTTT. This sequence encodes CASSLAPTGLGVGEKLFF.

The V call is TRBV6-1, the J call TRBJ2-1; 7 bases fit TRBD2. V trimming: 2 bases; J trimming: 6 bases; junction bases outside the gene matches: 10. The CDR3 loop spans 16 amino acids. Germline lookup yields CDR1 MNHNS and CDR2 SASEGT. The CDR3 sequence is CASSESRPGGGNEQFF. CDR3 nucleotide sequence: TGTGCCAGCAGTGAATCACGGCCGGGGGGAGGCAATGAGCAGTTCTTC.

This clone was seen a few times. The chain employs TRBV29-1 and TRBJ2-7; possible D gene TRBD2, 5 bases. V lost 6 bases and J lost 5, with 17 bases in between. Germline assignment: CDR1 SQVTM and CDR2 ANQGSEA. CDR3 size: 13 residues. The chain's CDR3 is CSVRAELNDEQYF. Written as DNA, the CDR3 is TGCAGCGTCCGAGCGGAGTTAAACGACGAGCAGTACTTC.

The V call is TRBV14, the J call TRBJ1-1; no clear D gene. Germline lookup yields CDR1 SGHDN and CDR2 FVKESK. V lost 4 bases and J lost 2, with 11 bases in between. This CDR3 is 14 amino acids long. The DNA for the CDR3 is TGTGCCAGCAGCCCACTACGTCAAAACACTGAAGCTTTCTTT. Protein: CASSPLRQNTEAFF.

The chain uses TRBV6-6 and TRBJ1-2, with 7 bases fitting TRBD1. Trimming took 5 bases from V and 8 from J; bases not matched to a gene: 8. CDR3 length: 13 amino acids. The germline CDR1 and CDR2 sequences are MNHNY and SVGAGI (reference sequence). The CDR3 region is CASSPTGTEGYTF. The CDR3 region has the DNA TGTGCCAGCAGTCCGACAGGGACGGAAGGCTACACCTTC.

The chain has TRBV6-5 and TRBJ1-1; 12 bases map to TRBD1. Germline CDR1 and CDR2: MNHEY and SVGAGI. CDR3 length: 14 residues. Trimming took 6 bases from V and 10 from J; bases not matched to a gene: 9. DNA of the CDR3: TGTGCCAGCAGCCTCCTGGGACAGGGGGCTGTAGCTTTCTTT. This codes for CASSLLGQGAVAFF.

The J gene is TRBJ1-1, the V gene TRBV11-2, with 7 nucleotides matching TRBD1. The germline CDR1 and CDR2 sequences are SGHAT and FQNNGV. The CDR3 has 14 residues. Trimming cost V 5 bases and J 5 bases; bases outside gene matches: 8. The CDR3 here is CASSVSTRGTEAFF. The CDR3 nucleotides read TGTGCCAGCAGCGTAAGCACCAGGGGGACTGAAGCTTTCTTT.

This clone turned up a few times. J is TRBJ1-5 and V is TRBV9; 7 nucleotides match TRBD1. Germline CDR1 reads SGDLS; CDR2 reads YYNGEE. The J segment lost 5 bases and the V segment lost 2 bases, leaving 7 bases of the junction unmatched. The CDR3 covers 15 residues. CDR3 protein: CASSVDGTDYQPQHF. CDR3 nucleotides: TGTGCCAGCAGCGTCGACGGGACAGACTATCAGCCCCAGCATTTT.

The chain has TRBV11-2 and TRBJ2-4; D is possibly TRBD1 (5 bases). Trimming shortened V by 3 bases and J by 5 bases, and 8 bases separated the two germline ends. There are 13 residues in the CDR3. CDR1 SGHAT and CDR2 FQNNGV come from the germline V gene. The CDR3 DNA follows: TGTGCCAGCAGCTTGGGGCATGAAAACATTCAGTACTTC. This encodes CASSLGHENIQYF.

The V and J genes are TRBV6-6 and TRBJ1-1, with 7 bases aligning to TRBD1. There are 14 residues in the CDR3. The germline V gene has CDR1 MNHNY and CDR2 SVGAGI (reference sequence). Germline trimming cut 6 bases from V and 6 bases from J; bases unmatched to any gene: 10. This chain's CDR3 is CASSQTGPRSEAFF. The CDR3 DNA sequence: TGTGCCAGCAGCCAGACAGGGCCGCGATCTGAAGCTTTCTTT.

This sequence joins TRBV7-2 and TRBJ1-4; D uncertain. The CDR3 sequence is 14 residues long. Germline V gives CDR1 SGHTA, CDR2 FQGNSA. V lost 4 bases, J lost 0 bases, and 6 bases lay in between. The CDR3 spells CASSSSPTNEKLFF. CDR3 coding DNA: TGTGCCAGCAGCTCTAGCCCAACTAATGAAAAACTGTTTTTT.

The V gene is TRBV5-4, the J gene TRBJ1-5; D is perhaps TRBD1 (5 bases). Germline CDR1 SGHNT, CDR2 YYREEE (reference sequence). The CDR3 is made up of 15 amino acids. Trimming took off 3 bases at V and 8 bases at J, with 18 bases between the two ends. CDR3 residues: CASSWPLRPGKPQHF. The CDR3 DNA follows: TGTGCCAGCAGCTGGCCTCTGCGGCCAGGGAAGCCCCAGCATTTT.

As DNA, the CDR3 is TGTGCCAGTAGAGTGGGGCTAGGGGCTGAAGCTTTCTTT. Translation: CASRVGLGAEAFF. The genes are TRBV19 and TRBJ1-1; TRBD1 might be the D (5 bases). This CDR3 contains 13 residues. V was pared by 6 bases and J by 6 bases, with 14 bases between. Germline assignment: CDR1 LNHDA and CDR2 SQIVND (reference sequence).

The rearrangement links TRBV9 to TRBJ2-1; tentative D call: TRBD2 (5 bases). The germline CDR1 and CDR2 sequences are SGDLS and YYNGEE. V lost 0 bases to trimming and J lost 6 bases, with 10 bases between them. The CDR3 has 14 amino acids. The CDR3 DNA reads as TGTGCCAGCAGCGTAGCTCTAGAGGGCAATGAGCAGTTCTTC. This codes for CASSVALEGNEQFF.

The rearrangement joins TRBV5-1 to TRBJ2-4; 11 bases align to TRBD1. Trimming at V came to 4 bases and at J to 6 bases, leaving 3 bases not matched to a gene. Germline values: CDR1 SGHRS, CDR2 YFSETQ. This CDR3 is 14 amino acids long. CDR3 sequence (DNA): TGCGCCAGCAGCCTAGGACAGGGGGCAAACATTCAGTACTTC. Protein: CASSLGQGANIQYF. The whole variable domain, filled in from reference TRBV5-1 and TRBJ2-4, reads KAGVTQTPRYLIKTRGQQVTLSCSPISGHRSVSWYQQTPGQGLQFLFEYFSETQRNKGNFPGRFSGRQFSNSRSEMNVSTLELGDSALYLCASSLGQGANIQYFGAGTRLSVL.